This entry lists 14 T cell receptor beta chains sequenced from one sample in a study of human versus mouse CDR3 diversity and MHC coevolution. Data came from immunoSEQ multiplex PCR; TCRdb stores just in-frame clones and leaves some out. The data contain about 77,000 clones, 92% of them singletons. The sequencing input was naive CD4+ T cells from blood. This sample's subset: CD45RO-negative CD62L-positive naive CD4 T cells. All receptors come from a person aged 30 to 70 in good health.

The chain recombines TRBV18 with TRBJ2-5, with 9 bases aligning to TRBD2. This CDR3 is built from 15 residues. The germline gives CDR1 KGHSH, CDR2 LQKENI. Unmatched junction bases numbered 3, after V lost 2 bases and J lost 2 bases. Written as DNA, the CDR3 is TGTGCCAGCTCACCAGTTGCGGGGGGGCAAGAGACCCAGTACTTC. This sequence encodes CASSPVAGGQETQYF.

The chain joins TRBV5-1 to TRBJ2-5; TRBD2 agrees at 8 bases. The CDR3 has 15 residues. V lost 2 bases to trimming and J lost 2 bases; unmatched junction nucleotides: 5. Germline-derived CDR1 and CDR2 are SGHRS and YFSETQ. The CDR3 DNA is TGCGCCAGCAGCTTACGGGAGGGGGGACAAGAGACCCAGTACTTC. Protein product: CASSLREGGQETQYF.

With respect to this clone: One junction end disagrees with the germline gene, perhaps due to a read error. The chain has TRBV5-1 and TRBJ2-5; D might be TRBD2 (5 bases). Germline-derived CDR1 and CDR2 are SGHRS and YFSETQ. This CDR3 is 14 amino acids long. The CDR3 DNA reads TGCGCCAGCAGCTTGGGGAGTAGTAGCGCACCATCAGACTTC. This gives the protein CASSLGSSSAPSDF.

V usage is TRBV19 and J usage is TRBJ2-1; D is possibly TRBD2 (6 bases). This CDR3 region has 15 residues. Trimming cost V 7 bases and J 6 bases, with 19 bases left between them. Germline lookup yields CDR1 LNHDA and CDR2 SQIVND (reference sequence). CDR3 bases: TGTGCCAGTACCACCGGTGGGAGGAGCCCCAATGAGCAGTTCTTC. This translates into CASTTGGRSPNEQFF.

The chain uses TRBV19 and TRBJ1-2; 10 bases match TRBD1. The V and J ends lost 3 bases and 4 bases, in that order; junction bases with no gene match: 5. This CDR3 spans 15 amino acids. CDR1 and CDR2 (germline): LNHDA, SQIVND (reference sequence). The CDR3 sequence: CASSIMDRGVYGYTF. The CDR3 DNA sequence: TGTGCCAGTAGTATCATGGACAGGGGGGTCTATGGCTACACCTTC.

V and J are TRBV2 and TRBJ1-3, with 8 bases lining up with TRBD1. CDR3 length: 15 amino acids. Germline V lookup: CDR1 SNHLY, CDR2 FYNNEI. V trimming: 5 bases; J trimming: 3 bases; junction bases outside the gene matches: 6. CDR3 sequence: CASSPQGASGNTIYF. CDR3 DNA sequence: TGTGCCAGCAGTCCTCAGGGGGCGAGTGGAAACACCATATATTTT.

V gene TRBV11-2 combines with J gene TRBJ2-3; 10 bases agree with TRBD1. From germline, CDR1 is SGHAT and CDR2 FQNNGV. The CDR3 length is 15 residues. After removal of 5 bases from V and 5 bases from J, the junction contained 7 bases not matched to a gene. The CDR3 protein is CASSVPGQGKDTQYF. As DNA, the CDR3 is TGTGCCAGCAGCGTTCCGGGACAGGGGAAAGATACGCAGTATTTT. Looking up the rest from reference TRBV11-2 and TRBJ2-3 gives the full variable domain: EAGVAQSPRYKIIEKRQSVAFWCNPISGHATLYWYQQILGQGPKLLIQFQNNGVVDDSQLPKDRFSAERLKGVDSTLKIQPAKLEDSAVYLCASSVPGQGKDTQYFGPGTRLTVL.

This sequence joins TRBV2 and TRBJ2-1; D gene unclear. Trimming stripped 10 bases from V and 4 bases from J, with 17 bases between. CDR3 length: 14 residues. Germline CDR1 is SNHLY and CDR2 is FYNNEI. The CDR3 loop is CATHGEVVYNEQFF. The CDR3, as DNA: TGTGCCACCCATGGAGAAGTTGTTTACAATGAGCAGTTCTTC.

The CDR3 spells CASSSSPGIAGQETQYF. The CDR3, as DNA: TGCGCCAGCAGCTCCTCCCCAGGTATAGCGGGGCAAGAGACCCAGTACTTC. The rearrangement uses TRBV5-1 and TRBJ2-5; 8 bases agree with TRBD2. The CDR3 extends over 17 amino acids. Germline-derived CDR1 and CDR2 are SGHRS and YFSETQ. V was clipped by 3 bases and J by 2 bases; unmatched bases: 12.

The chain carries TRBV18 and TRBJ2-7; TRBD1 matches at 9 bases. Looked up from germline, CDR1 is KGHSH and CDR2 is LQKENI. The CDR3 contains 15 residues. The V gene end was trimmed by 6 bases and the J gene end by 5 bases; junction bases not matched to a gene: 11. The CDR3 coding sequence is TGTGCCAGCTCCGCCCGACGGGACAGGGACCACGAGCAGTACTTC. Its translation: CASSARRDRDHEQYF.

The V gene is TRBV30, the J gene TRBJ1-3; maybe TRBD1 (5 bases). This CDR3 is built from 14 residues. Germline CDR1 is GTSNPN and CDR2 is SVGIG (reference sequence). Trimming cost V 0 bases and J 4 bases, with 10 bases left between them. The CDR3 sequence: CAWSVGRAGNTIYF. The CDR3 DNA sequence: TGTGCCTGGAGTGTCGGCAGGGCGGGAAACACCATATATTTT.

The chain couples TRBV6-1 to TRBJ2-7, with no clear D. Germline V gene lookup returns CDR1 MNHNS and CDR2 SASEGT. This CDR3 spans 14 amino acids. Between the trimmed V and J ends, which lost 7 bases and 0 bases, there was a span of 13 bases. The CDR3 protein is CASINPQFSYEQYF. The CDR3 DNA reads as TGTGCCAGCATAAACCCACAGTTCTCCTACGAGCAGTACTTC.

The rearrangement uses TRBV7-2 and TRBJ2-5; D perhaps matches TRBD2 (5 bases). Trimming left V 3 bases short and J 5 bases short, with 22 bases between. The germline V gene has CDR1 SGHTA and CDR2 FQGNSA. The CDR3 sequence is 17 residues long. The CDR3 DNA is TGTGCCAGCAGCTTGGTTCCAGTTCGGGGTAGCTCGGAGACCCAGTACTTC. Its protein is CASSLVPVRGSSETQYF.

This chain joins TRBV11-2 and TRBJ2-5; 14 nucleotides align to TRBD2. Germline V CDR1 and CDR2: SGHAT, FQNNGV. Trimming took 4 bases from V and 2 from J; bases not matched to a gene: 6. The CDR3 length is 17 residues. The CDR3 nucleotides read TGTGCCAGCAGCTCCGGGACTAGCGGGGGAACACAAGAGACCCAGTACTTC. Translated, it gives CASSSGTSGGTQETQYF.